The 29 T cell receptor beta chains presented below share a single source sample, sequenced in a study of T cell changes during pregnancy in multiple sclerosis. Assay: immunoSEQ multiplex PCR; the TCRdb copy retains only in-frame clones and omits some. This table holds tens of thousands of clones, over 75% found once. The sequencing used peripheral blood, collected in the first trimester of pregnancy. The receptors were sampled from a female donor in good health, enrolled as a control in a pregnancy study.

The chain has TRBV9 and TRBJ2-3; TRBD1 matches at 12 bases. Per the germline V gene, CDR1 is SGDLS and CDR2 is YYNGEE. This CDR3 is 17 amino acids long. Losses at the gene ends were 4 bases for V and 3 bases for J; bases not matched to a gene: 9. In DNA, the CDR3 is TGTGCCAGCAGCTTTCAAGGGACAGGGGGCTGGACAGATACGCAGTATTTT. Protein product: CASSFQGTGGWTDTQYF.

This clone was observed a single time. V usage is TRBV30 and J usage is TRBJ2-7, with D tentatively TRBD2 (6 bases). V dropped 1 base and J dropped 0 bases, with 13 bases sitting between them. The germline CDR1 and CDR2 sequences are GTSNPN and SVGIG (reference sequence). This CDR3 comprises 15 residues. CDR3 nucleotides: TGTGCCTGGAGTGATCGGCTAGCGATCTCCTACGAGCAGTACTTC. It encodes CAWSDRLAISYEQYF.

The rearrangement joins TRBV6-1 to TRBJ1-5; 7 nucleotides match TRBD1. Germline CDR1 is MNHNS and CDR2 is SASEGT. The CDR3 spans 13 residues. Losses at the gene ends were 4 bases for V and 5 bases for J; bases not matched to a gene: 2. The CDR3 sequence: CASSGQGHQPQHF. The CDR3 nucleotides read TGTGCCAGCAGTGGACAGGGACATCAGCCCCAGCATTTT.

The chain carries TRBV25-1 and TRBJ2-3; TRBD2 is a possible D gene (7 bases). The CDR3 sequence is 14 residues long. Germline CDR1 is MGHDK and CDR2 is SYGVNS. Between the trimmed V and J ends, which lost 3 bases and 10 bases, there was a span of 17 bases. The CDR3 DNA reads TGTGCCAGCAGTGAGGCCCTTGCGGGGGCGGCGCAGTATTTT. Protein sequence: CASSEALAGAAQYF. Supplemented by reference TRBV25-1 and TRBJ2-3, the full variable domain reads EADIYQTPRYLVIGTGKKITLECSQTMGHDKMYWYQQDPGMELHLIHYSYGVNSTEKGDLSSESTVSRIRTEHFPLTLESARPSHTSQYLCASSEALAGAAQYFGPGTRLTVL.

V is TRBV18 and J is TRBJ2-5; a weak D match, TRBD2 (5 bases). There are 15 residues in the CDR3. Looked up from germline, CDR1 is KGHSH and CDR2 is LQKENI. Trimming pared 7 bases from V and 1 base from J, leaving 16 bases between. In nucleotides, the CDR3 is TGTGCCAGCTATAGGAGGAAAACGATCCAAGAGACCCAGTACTTC. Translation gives CASYRRKTIQETQYF.

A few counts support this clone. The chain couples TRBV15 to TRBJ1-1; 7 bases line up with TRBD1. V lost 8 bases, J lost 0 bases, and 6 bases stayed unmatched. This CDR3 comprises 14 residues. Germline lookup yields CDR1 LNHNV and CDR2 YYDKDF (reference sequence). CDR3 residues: CATADRVMNTEAFF. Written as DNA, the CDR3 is TGTGCCACCGCAGACAGGGTAATGAACACTGAAGCTTTCTTT.

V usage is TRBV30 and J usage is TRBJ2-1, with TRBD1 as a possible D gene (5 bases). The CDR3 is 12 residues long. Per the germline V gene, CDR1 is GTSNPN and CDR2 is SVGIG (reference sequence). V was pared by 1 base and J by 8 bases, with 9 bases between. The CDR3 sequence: CAWSAQGYEQFF. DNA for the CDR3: TGTGCCTGGAGTGCCCAGGGCTATGAGCAGTTCTTC. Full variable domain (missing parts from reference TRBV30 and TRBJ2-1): SQTIHQWPATLVQPVGSPLSLECTVEGTSNPNLYWYRQAAGRGLQLLFYSVGIGQISSEVPQNLSASRPQDRQFILSSKKLLLSDSGFYLCAWSAQGYEQFFGPGTRLTVL.

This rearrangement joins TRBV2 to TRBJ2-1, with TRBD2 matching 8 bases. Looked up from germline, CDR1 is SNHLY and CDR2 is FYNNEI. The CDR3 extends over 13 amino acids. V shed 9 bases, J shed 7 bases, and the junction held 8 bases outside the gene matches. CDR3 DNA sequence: TGTGCCAGTGAGACGGGAGGGAGGAATGAGCAGTTCTTC. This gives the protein CASETGGRNEQFF.

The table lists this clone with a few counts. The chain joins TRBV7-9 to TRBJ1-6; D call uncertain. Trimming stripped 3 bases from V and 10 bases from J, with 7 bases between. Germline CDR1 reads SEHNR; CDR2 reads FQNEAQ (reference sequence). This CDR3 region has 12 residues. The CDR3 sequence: CASSFKLSPLHF. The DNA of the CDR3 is TGTGCCAGCAGCTTCAAGCTCTCACCCCTCCACTTT.

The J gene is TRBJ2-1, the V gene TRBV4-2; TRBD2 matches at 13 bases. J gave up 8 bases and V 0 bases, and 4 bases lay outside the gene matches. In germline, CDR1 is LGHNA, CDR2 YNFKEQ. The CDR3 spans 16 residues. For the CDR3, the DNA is TGTGCCAGCAGCCAAGAAACTAGCGGGGGGGTGGATGAGCAGTTCTTC. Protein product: CASSQETSGGVDEQFF.

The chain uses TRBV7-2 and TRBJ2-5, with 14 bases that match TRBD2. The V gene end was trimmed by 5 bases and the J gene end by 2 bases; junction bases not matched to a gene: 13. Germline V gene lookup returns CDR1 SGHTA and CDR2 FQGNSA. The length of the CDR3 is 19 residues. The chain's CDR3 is CASSPGLAGGWEQQETQYF. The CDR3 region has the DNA TGTGCCAGCAGCCCCGGACTAGCGGGGGGTTGGGAACAACAAGAGACCCAGTACTTC.

The CDR3 coding sequence is TGTGCCAGCAGTTTTTTAATGAACACTGAAGCTTTCTTT. It yields the protein CASSFLMNTEAFF. This rearrangement joins TRBV28 to TRBJ1-1, with no clear D. This CDR3 contains 13 residues. The V end was cut by 3 bases, the J end by 0 bases, with 5 bases between. Germline CDR1 reads MDHEN; CDR2 reads SYDVKM.

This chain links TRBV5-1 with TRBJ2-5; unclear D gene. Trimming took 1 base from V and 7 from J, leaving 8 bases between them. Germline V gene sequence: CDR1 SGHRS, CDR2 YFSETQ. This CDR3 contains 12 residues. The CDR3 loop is CASSLQAGTQYF. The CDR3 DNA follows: TGCGCCAGCAGCTTGCAGGCTGGGACCCAGTACTTC.

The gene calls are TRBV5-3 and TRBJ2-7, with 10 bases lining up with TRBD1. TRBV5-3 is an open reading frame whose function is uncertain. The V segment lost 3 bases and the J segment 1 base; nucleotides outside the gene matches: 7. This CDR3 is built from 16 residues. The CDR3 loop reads CARSSTGTGASYEQYF. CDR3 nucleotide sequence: TGTGCCAGAAGCTCAACCGGGACAGGGGCTTCCTACGAGCAGTACTTC.

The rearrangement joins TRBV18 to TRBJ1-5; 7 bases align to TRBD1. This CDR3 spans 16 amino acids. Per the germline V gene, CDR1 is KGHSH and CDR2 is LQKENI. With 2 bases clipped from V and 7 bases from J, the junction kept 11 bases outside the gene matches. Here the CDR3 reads CASSPTGRGGGQPQHF. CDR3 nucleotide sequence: TGTGCCAGCTCACCAACAGGTAGAGGGGGCGGCCAGCCCCAGCATTTT.

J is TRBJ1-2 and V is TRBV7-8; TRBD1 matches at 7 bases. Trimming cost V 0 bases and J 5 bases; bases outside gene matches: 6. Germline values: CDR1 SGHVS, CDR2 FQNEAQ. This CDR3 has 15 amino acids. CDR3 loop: CASSLAMAGGYGYTF. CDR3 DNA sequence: TGTGCCAGCAGCTTAGCGATGGCAGGGGGATATGGCTACACCTTC.

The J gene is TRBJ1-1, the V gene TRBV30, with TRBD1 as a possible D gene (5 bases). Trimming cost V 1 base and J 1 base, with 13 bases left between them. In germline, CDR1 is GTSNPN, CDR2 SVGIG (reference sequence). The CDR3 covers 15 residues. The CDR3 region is CAWSERRGRNTEAFF. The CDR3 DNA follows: TGTGCCTGGAGTGAGCGAAGGGGCCGGAACACTGAAGCTTTCTTT.

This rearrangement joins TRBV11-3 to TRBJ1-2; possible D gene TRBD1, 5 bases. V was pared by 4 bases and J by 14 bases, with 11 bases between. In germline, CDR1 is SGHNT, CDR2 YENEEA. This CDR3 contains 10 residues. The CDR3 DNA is TGTGCCAGCAGCTCCGGACATGGAACCTTC. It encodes CASSSGHGTF.

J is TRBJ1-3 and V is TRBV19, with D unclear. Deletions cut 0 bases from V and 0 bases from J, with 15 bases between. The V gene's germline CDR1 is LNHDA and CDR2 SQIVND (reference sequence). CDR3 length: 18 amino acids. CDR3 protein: CASSIDLWAENSGNTIYF. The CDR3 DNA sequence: TGTGCCAGTAGTATAGATCTATGGGCAGAGAACTCTGGAAACACCATATATTTT.

The CDR3 DNA is TGTGCCAGCTCACCACCGGGACACGAGACCTCTGGAAACACCATATATTTT. Translation gives CASSPPGHETSGNTIYF. The chain has TRBV18 and TRBJ1-3; D might be TRBD1 (6 bases). V lost 0 bases, J lost 0 bases, and 12 bases lay in between. The CDR3 is 17 residues long. Germline loops: CDR1 KGHSH, CDR2 LQKENI.

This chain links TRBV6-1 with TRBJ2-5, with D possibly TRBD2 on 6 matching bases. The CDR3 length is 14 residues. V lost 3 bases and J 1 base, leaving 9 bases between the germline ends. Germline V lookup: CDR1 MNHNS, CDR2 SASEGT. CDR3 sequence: CASSDRDFQETQYF. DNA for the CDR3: TGTGCCAGCAGTGACCGGGACTTCCAAGAGACCCAGTACTTC.

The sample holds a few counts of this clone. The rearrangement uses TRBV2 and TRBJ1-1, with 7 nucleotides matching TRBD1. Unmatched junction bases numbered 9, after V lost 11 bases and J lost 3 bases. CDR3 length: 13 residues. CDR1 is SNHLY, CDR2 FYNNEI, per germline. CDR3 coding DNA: TGTGCCGCACAGGGGATTGGGGACACTGAAGCTTTCTTT. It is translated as CAAQGIGDTEAFF. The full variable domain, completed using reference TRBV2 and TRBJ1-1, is EPEVTQTPSHQVTQMGQEVILRCVPISNHLYFYWYRQILGQKVEFLVSFYNNEISEKSEIFDDQFSVERPDGSNFTLKIRSTKLEDSAMYFCAAQGIGDTEAFFGQGTRLTVV.

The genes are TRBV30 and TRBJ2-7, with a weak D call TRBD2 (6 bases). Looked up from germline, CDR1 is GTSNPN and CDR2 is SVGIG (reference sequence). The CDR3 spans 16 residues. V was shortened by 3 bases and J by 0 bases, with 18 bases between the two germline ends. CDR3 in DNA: TGTGCCTGGAGCTCCCTACTAGCCGCGAGCTCCTACGAGCAGTACTTC. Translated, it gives CAWSSLLAASSYEQYF.

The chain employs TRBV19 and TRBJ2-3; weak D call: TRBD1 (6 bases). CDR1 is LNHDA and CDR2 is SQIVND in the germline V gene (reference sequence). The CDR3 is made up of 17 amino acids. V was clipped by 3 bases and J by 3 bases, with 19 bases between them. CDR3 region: CASSITHGGARTDTQYF. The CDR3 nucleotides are TGTGCCAGTAGTATCACGCATGGGGGCGCAAGGACAGATACGCAGTATTTT.

CDR3 loop: CASSPGLAGGLAKNIQYF. The CDR3 region has the DNA TGTGCCAGTAGTCCCGGACTAGCGGGGGGCCTAGCCAAAAACATTCAGTACTTC. This chain connects TRBV19 to TRBJ2-4; 14 nucleotides match TRBD2. CDR3 length: 18 residues. Trimming at V came to 5 bases and at J to 0 bases, leaving 6 bases not matched to a gene. The germline gives CDR1 LNHDA, CDR2 SQIVND (reference sequence).

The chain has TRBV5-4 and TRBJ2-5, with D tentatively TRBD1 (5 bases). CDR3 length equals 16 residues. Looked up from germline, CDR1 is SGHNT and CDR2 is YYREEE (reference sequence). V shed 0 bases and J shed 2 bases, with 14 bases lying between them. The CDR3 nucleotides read TGTGCCAGCAGCTTGGAGGGGCAACTGGTACAAGAGACCCAGTACTTC. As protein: CASSLEGQLVQETQYF. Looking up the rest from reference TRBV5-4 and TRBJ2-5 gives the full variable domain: ETGVTQSPTHLIKTRGQQVTLRCSSQSGHNTVSWYQQALGQGPQFIFQYYREEENGRGNFPPRFSGLQFPNYSSELNVNALELDDSALYLCASSLEGQLVQETQYFGPGTRLLVL.

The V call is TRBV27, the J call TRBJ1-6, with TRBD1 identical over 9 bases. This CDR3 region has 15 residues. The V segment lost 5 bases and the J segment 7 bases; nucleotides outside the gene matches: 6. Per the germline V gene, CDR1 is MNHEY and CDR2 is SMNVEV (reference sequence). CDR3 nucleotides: TGTGCCAGCAGTATCTTGACAGGGGGGAATTCACCCCTCCACTTT. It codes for CASSILTGGNSPLHF.

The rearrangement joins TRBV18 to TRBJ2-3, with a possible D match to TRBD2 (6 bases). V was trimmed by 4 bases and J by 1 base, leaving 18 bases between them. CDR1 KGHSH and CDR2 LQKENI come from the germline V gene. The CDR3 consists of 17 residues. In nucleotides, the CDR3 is TGTGCCAGCTCACGGGTTGGGCGGGGAGATGGCACAGATACGCAGTATTTT. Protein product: CASSRVGRGDGTDTQYF. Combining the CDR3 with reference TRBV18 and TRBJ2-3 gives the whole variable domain NAGVMQNPRHLVRRRGQEARLRCSPMKGHSHVYWYRQLPEEGLKFMVYLQKENIIDESGMPKERFSAEFPKEGPSILRIQQVVRGDSAAYFCASSRVGRGDGTDTQYFGPGTRLTVL.

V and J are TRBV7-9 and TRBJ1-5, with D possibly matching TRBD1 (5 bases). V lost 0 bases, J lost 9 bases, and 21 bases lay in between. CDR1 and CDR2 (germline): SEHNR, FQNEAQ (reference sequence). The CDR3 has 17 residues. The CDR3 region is CASSLAMGDPGPSPQHF. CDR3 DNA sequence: TGTGCCAGCAGCTTAGCTATGGGCGACCCAGGGCCATCGCCCCAGCATTTT.